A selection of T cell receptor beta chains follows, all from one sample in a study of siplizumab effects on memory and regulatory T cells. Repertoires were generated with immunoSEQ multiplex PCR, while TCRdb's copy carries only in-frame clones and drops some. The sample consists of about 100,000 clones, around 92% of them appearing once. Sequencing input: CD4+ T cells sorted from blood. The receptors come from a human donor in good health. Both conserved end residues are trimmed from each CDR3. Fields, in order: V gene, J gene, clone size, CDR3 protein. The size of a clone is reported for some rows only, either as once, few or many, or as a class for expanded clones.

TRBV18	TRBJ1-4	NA	ASSEGATNEKLF
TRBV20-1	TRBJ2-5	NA	SALKRETQY
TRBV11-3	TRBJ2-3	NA	ASSLTASTDTQY
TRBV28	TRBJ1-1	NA	ASSFWTGGEAF
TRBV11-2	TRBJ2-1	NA	ASSPSGDEQF
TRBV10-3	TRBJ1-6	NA	AISDGGKGFNSPLH
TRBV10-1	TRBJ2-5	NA	ASSDGETQY
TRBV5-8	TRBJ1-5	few	ASSLMGRSNQPQH
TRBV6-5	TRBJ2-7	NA	ASSVPGQGPYEQY
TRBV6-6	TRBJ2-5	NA	ASRLAGGPGETQY
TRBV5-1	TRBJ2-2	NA	ASRGIGTGELF
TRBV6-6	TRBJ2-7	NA	ATVKGAGVYEQY
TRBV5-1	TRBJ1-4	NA	ASKGEGASNEKLF
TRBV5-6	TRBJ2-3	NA	ASSLNTDTQY
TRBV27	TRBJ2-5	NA	ASSLSSGVTSETQY
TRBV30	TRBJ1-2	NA	AWSDRDGYT
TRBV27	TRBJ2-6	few	ASRTRPSGANVLT
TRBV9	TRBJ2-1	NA	ASSVAHGGAYNEQF
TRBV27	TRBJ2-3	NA	ASSPYPPSTDTQY
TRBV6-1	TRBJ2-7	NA	ASTRGRGGLEEQY
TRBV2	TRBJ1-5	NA	ASSEFNSNQPQH
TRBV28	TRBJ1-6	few	ASSWTAPTLSPLH
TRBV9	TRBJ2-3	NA	ASSPFGLAGGFTDTQY
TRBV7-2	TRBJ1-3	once	ASSFSGPTFSGNTIY
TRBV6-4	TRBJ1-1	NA	ASSEGTEAF
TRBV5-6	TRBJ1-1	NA	ASSLNRAAPTEAF
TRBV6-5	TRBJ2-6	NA	ATNRAYSGANVLT
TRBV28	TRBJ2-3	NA	ASSGQQNEADTQY
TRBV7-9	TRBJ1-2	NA	ASSWGQGDYGYT
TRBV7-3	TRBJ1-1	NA	ASSLQRNTEAF
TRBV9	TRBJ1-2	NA	ASSVDPTGGGYT
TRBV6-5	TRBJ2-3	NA	ASRDSRGGADTQY
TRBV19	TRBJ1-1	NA	ASRSVGTEAF
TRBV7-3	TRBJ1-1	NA	ASSLISAGLGTEAF
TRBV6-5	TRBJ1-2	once	ASSYSSGNYGYT
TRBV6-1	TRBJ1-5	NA	ASSVEVGRGQPQH
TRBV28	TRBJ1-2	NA	ASRNYGYT
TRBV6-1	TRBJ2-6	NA	ASSSRGTGANVLT
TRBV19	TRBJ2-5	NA	ASSWRRTGETQY
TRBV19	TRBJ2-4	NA	ASRPPEAKNIQY
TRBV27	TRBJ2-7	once	ASSVGGARHDEQY
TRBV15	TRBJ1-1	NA	ATSRGQGDLTEAF
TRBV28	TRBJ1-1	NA	ASSILQGPNGPEAF
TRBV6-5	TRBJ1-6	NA	ASSIQGYNSPLH
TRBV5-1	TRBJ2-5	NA	ASSVGGVKETQY
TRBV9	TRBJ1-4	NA	ASSALGRGEEKLF
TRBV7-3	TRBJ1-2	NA	ASSFGDRDGYT
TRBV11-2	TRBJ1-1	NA	ASSLLSTVNTEAF
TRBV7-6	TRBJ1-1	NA	ASSLGLGIMNTEAF
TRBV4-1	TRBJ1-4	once	ASSHTTPGLLESKKLF
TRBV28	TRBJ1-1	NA	ASSFWDRGPAEAF
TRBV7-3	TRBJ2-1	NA	ASSSTGYNEQF
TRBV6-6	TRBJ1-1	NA	ASLDRRETEAF
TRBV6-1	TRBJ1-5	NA	ASSVTTGGNQPQH